In this sample, the clone carrying this T cell receptor beta chain turned up a few times. The TCR beta CDR3 regions underwent amplification using RNA transcripts as the source. A first-round RT-PCR of the TCR CDR3 used the HTBI primer set. TCRdb re-called the multiplex PCR reads through MiXCR, storing one row per CDR3 protein. In the table there are around 450,000 distinct CDR3 sequences, 15% to 18% of which are singletons. The sample originates from a study of T cells in Graves' hyperthyroidism and ophthalmopathy. The CDR3 length is 17 residues. The junction had 12 bases not matched to a gene; V was cut back by 6 bases and J by 5 bases.

Sequenced material: blood. The TCR sequence derives from a woman between 18 and 29 years old with Graves' hyperthyroidism. The chain couples TRBV12-3 or TRBV12-4 to TRBJ2-5; TRBD2 aligns across 13 bases. CDR3 DNA: TGTGCCAGCAGAAAAAGGACTAGCGGGGGCCGCGGTGAGACCCAGTACTTC. Its protein is CASRKRTSGGRGETQYF.